A single sample is the source of the 22 T cell receptor beta chains below, sequenced in a study of patients and donors after allogeneic stem cell transplantation. TCRdb recomputed calls from the RT-PCR reads with MiXCR, one row per CDR3 protein. The sample shows around 150,000 distinct CDR3 sequences, approximately 35% of them seen only once. Specimen: blood, either unsorted or a sorted T cell fraction (not recorded which). The receptors originated from a human donor who was either an allogeneic HSCT recipient or a stem cell or donor lymphocyte infusion donor (not recorded which). It is not recorded whose cells these are; they may come from a transplant donor.

J is TRBJ2-7 and V is TRBV5-6, with 7 bases lining up with TRBD1. J lost 5 bases, V lost 0 bases, and 2 bases had no gene match. The CDR3 length is 13 residues. CDR1 is SGHDT, CDR2 YYEEEE, per germline. CDR3 amino acids: CASSLGQGHEQYF. The CDR3 coding sequence is TGTGCCAGCAGCTTGGGACAGGGCCACGAGCAGTACTTC. Variable domain in full (rest from reference TRBV5-6 and TRBJ2-7): DAGVTQSPTHLIKTRGQQVTLRCSPKSGHDTVSWYQQALGQGPQFIFQYYEEEERQRGNFPDRFSGHQFPNYSSELNVNALLLGDSALYLCASSLGQGHEQYFGPGTRLTVT.

The chain employs TRBV6-5 and TRBJ1-5; 10 nucleotides match TRBD1. The CDR3 runs to 16 residues. With V trimmed by 6 bases and J by 6 bases, 11 bases remained unmatched. The germline gives CDR1 MNHEY, CDR2 SVGAGI. CDR3 protein: CASSPSGTGVIQPQHF. DNA for the CDR3: TGTGCCAGCAGCCCCTCCGGGACAGGGGTGATTCAGCCCCAGCATTTT.

The J gene is TRBJ2-3, the V gene TRBV2; D remains unclear. CDR3 size: 13 residues. V lost 5 bases, J lost 4 bases, and 10 bases lay in between. Germline CDR1 is SNHLY and CDR2 is FYNNEI. In DNA form, the CDR3 reads TGTGCCAGCAGTATGAAAGGCGCAGATACGCAGTATTTT. It specifies CASSMKGADTQYF.

About this clonotype itself: At one boundary the junction diverges from the germline segment, which might be a read error. The chain uses TRBV3-1 and TRBJ1-1; D ambiguous. CDR3 size: 13 residues. CDR1 and CDR2 from the germline V gene are LGHDT and YNNKEL (reference sequence). CDR3 protein: CASSRTGNTETFF. DNA of the CDR3: TGTGCCAGCAGCCGGACGGGGAACACTGAAACTTTCTTT.

The gene calls are TRBV6-2 or TRBV6-3 and TRBJ2-1; 9 positions match TRBD1. V was pared by 2 bases and J by 7 bases, with 6 bases of the junction left unmatched. CDR1 is MNHEY, CDR2 SVGEGT, per germline. CDR3 size: 15 residues. CDR3 protein: CASSYPGQGRNEQFF. Here the CDR3 DNA reads TGTGCCAGCAGTTACCCCGGACAGGGGAGGAATGAGCAGTTCTTC.

CDR3 nucleotides: TGTGCCAGCAGTCCTGCATCCGGGGTCGGCTATGGCTACACCTTC. Translation: CASSPASGVGYGYTF. This chain connects TRBV28 to TRBJ1-2; D uncertain. This CDR3 is built from 15 residues. Between the trimmed V and J ends, which lost 5 bases and 4 bases, there was a span of 17 bases. CDR1 MDHEN and CDR2 SYDVKM come from the germline V gene.

A single count supports this clonotype. J is TRBJ2-3 and V is TRBV5-1, with D maybe TRBD2 (5 bases). This CDR3 contains 14 residues. Germline CDR1 SGHRS, CDR2 YFSETQ. The ends were cut back, 3 bases at V and 2 bases at J, with 10 bases in the middle. The CDR3 loop is CASSSSRDTDTQYF. DNA of the CDR3: TGCGCCAGCAGCTCTTCCCGGGACACAGATACGCAGTATTTT.

The chain combines TRBV3-1 with TRBJ2-2, with no clear D. V gave up 1 base and J gave up 4 bases, with 13 bases separating them. The CDR3 is made up of 16 amino acids. In germline, CDR1 is LGHDT, CDR2 YNNKEL (reference sequence). The CDR3 DNA reads TGTGCCAGCAGCCAAGGAATTTGGCAGCTCACCGGGGAGCTGTTTTTT. Protein: CASSQGIWQLTGELFF. Full variable domain (rest looked up from reference TRBV3-1 and TRBJ2-2): DTAVSQTPKYLVTQMGNDKSIKCEQNLGHDTMYWYKQDSKKFLKIMFSYNNKELIINETVPNRFSPKSPDKAHLNLHINSLELGDSAVYFCASSQGIWQLTGELFFGEGSRLTVL.

This clonotype has just a few counts. V is TRBV5-1 and J is TRBJ1-3; the D gene is possibly TRBD1 (5 bases). CDR1 is SGHRS, CDR2 YFSETQ, per germline. Trimming took off 3 bases at V and 4 bases at J, with 11 bases between the two ends. This CDR3 region has 14 residues. The CDR3 coding sequence is TGCGCCAGCAGCTGGCAGGGATCCGGAAACACCATATATTTT. Its translation: CASSWQGSGNTIYF.

The rearrangement joins TRBV11-3 to TRBJ1-1; no clear D. V was shortened by 3 bases and J by 4 bases, with 9 bases between the two germline ends. There are 13 residues in the CDR3. The germline CDR1 and CDR2 sequences are SGHNT and YENEEA. In DNA form, the CDR3 reads TGTGCCAGCAGCTTCGTGGCAGGCACTGAAGCTTTCTTT. This gives the protein CASSFVAGTEAFF.

The CDR3 region is CSARPPQGTTEAFF. In DNA, the CDR3 is TGCAGTGCTAGACCCCCCCAGGGGACCACTGAAGCTTTCTTT. V is TRBV20-1 and J is TRBJ1-1; TRBD1 might be the D (6 bases). This CDR3 has 14 residues. The ends were cut back, 2 bases at V and 4 bases at J, with 14 bases in the middle. Germline V lookup: CDR1 DFQATT, CDR2 SNEGSKA (reference sequence).

The rearrangement links TRBV7-2 to TRBJ2-2; D is unresolved. Germline CDR1 is SGHTA and CDR2 is FQGNSA. The V gene lost 0 bases and the J gene lost 3 bases, with 11 bases spanning the gap. There are 16 residues in the CDR3. The DNA for the CDR3 is TGTGCCAGCAGCTTAGCTCCTGGACGGGACACCGGGGAGCTGTTTTTT. Translated, it gives CASSLAPGRDTGELFF. Full variable domain (outside the CDR3, taken from reference TRBV7-2 and TRBJ2-2): GAGVSQSPSNKVTEKGKDVELRCDPISGHTALYWYRQSLGQGLEFLIYFQGNSAPDKSGLPSDRFSAERTGGSVSTLTIQRTQQEDSAVYLCASSLAPGRDTGELFFGEGSRLTVL.

In this sample, this clonotype turned up a few times. The chain uses TRBV12-3 or TRBV12-4 and TRBJ1-1, with D unclear. V was pared by 3 bases and J by 6 bases, with 17 bases between. The CDR3 spans 15 residues. The CDR3 sequence: CASSFQARAGAEAFF. In DNA, the CDR3 is TGTGCCAGCAGTTTTCAGGCCAGAGCTGGCGCTGAAGCTTTCTTT.

This clonotype came up a few times. The chain has TRBV20-1 and TRBJ1-2; D remains ambiguous. The CDR3 covers 12 residues. Germline V gene sequence: CDR1 DFQATT, CDR2 SNEGSKA (reference sequence). V was pared by 1 base and J by 5 bases, with 8 bases between. The CDR3 loop is CSARALGYGYTF. The CDR3 bases are TGCAGTGCTAGAGCACTGGGGTATGGCTACACCTTC.

In regard to this clonotype: One end of the junction varies from germline; a read error may be responsible. The chain carries TRBV12-3 or TRBV12-4 and TRBJ2-1, with TRBD1 as a possible D gene (6 bases). The CDR3 length is 11 residues. As DNA, the CDR3 is TGTGCCAGCAGTTTAGCTGGGGGCATGCTTTTC. Protein product: CASSLAGGMLF.

The chain joins TRBV5-1 to TRBJ2-2, with unresolved D. Trimming took 4 bases from V and 5 from J, leaving 9 bases between them. Per the germline V gene, CDR1 is SGHRS and CDR2 is YFSETQ. The CDR3 has 13 amino acids. The CDR3 DNA reads as TGCGCCAGCAGCCCCCTCGGAACCGGGGAGCTGTTTTTT. Protein: CASSPLGTGELFF. The full variable domain, with the rest looked up from reference TRBV5-1 and TRBJ2-2, is KAGVTQTPRYLIKTRGQQVTLSCSPISGHRSVSWYQQTPGQGLQFLFEYFSETQRNKGNFPGRFSGRQFSNSRSEMNVSTLELGDSALYLCASSPLGTGELFFGEGSRLTVL.

The CDR3 loop is CATSDPGTGVNQPQHF. CDR3 bases: TGTGCCACCAGTGACCCAGGGACAGGAGTCAATCAGCCCCAGCATTTT. The gene calls are TRBV24-1 and TRBJ1-5; 8 bases line up with TRBD1. The CDR3 is 16 residues long. Germline CDR1 KGHDR, CDR2 SFDVKD. The junction had 7 bases not matched to a gene; V was cut back by 4 bases and J by 3 bases.

In this sample, this clonotype turned up a few times. The V gene is TRBV20-1, the J gene TRBJ1-5; D ambiguous. The CDR3 spans 13 residues. In germline, CDR1 is DFQATT, CDR2 SNEGSKA (reference sequence). V gave up 4 bases and J gave up 5 bases, with 12 bases separating them. CDR3 sequence: CSATSGTDQPQHF. In DNA form, the CDR3 reads TGCAGTGCTACTTCTGGAACGGATCAGCCCCAGCATTTT.

This clonotype appeared a few times. This chain links TRBV28 with TRBJ2-7; D ambiguous. This CDR3 contains 15 residues. V was trimmed by 6 bases and J by 3 bases, leaving 18 bases between them. The V gene's germline CDR1 is MDHEN and CDR2 SYDVKM. The CDR3 DNA is TGTGCCAGCAGCCCAGACCCCGTGATGGGCTACGAGCAGTACGTC. It translates to CASSPDPVMGYEQYV.

V is TRBV27 and J is TRBJ1-4; 7 nucleotides agree with TRBD1. CDR3 length: 16 amino acids. Germline V lookup: CDR1 MNHEY, CDR2 SMNVEV (reference sequence). Trimming cost V 5 bases and J 2 bases; bases outside gene matches: 8. This CDR3 reads CASSPRQGSTNEKLFF. The CDR3 coding sequence is TGTGCCAGCAGTCCCCGACAGGGTTCTACTAATGAAAAACTGTTTTTT.

This clonotype was seen more than once but under ten times. The CDR3 loop is CASRMSSYNEQFF. The CDR3 DNA reads TGTGCCAGCAGAATGAGCTCCTACAATGAGCAGTTCTTC. This chain links TRBV2 with TRBJ2-1; D gene unclear. This CDR3 contains 13 residues. Germline V gene lookup returns CDR1 SNHLY and CDR2 FYNNEI. With 6 bases removed from V and 0 bases from J, the gap between germline ends came to 6 bases.

The chain combines TRBV27 with TRBJ1-5; unclear D gene. There are 13 residues in the CDR3. With 6 bases removed from V and 5 bases from J, the gap between germline ends came to 11 bases. Germline V gene data show CDR1 as MNHEY and CDR2 as SMNVEV (reference sequence). The CDR3 DNA sequence: TGTGCCAGCAGCGAGGAGCGCTATCAGCCCCAGCATTTT. It is translated as CASSEERYQPQHF.